The clone carrying this TCR beta chain was seen just once. What it binds is unknown. A single record per CDR3 protein comes from TCRdb applying MiXCR to the 5' RACE reads. The sample carries 400,000 or so distinct CDR3 sequences, around 20% recorded once. Germline values: CDR1 KGHDR, CDR2 SFDVKD. The CDR3 contains 15 residues. The J segment lost 0 bases and the V segment lost 4 bases, leaving 4 bases of the junction unmatched. The data originate from a study of T-cell memory formation after mild COVID-19. Study outcomes and limitations: Clones shrinking from day 15 to 85 showed even CD4/CD8 mixes; later expanders tilted CD4+. A second wave of clones peaked on day 37, and their SARS-CoV-2 specificity went unconfirmed.

Sequencing input: PBMCs or a T cell subset sorted from them (not recorded which). The J gene is TRBJ1-1, the V gene TRBV24-1; 7 bases align to TRBD1. The sequence was obtained from an adult woman who had mild COVID-19 (a few samples of this study predate the infection). Cell type and time point are not known. This chain's CDR3 is CATSDRDRLNTEAFF. In DNA, the CDR3 is TGTGCCACCAGTGACCGGGACAGATTGAACACTGAAGCTTTCTTT.